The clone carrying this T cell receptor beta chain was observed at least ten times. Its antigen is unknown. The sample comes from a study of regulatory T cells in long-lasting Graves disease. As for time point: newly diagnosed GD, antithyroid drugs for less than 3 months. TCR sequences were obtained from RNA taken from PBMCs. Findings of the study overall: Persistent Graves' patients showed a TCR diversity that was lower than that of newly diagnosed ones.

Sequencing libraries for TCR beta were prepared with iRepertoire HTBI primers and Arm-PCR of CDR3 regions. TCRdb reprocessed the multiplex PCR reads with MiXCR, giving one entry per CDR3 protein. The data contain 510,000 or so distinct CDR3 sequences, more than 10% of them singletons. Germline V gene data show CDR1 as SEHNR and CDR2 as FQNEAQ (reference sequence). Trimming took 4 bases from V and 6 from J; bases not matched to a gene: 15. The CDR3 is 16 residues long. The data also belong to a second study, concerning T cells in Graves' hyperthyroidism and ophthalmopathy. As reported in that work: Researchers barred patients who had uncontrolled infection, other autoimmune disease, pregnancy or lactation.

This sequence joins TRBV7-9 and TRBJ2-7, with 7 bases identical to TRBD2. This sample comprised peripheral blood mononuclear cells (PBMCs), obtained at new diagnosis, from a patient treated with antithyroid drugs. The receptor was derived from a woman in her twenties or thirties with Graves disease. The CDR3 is CASSSNQAGEWGEQYF. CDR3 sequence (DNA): TGTGCCAGCAGCTCCAACCAGGCGGGAGAATGGGGCGAGCAGTACTTC.